This entry describes one T cell receptor (beta chain). The data stem from a study of cytomegalovirus exposure and HLA in healthy donors. Assay used: immunoSEQ multiplex PCR; TCRdb lists only in-frame clones, some missing. The table shows 70,000 to 75,000 clones, with 94% occurring only once. The germline V and J ends were trimmed by 5 bases and 0 bases, with 11 bases remaining between them. CDR1 is MNHNS, CDR2 SASEGT, per germline. The CDR3 covers 15 residues. Separate from the 666-subject first cohort was the approximately 120-subject validation cohort, to which the donors belonged. The sequence came from a woman aged 18-35 years in good health and CMV-seropositive. The sample was PBMCs. The chain couples TRBV6-1 to TRBJ1-5, with unresolved D. The CDR3 protein is CASSPQTYSNQPQHF. CDR3 bases: TGTGCCAGCAGTCCCCAGACTTATAGCAATCAGCCCCAGCATTTT.